The table lists the clone carrying this TCR beta chain with a few counts. Antigen unknown. This sample stems from a study of blood T cells in healthy people across ages. In germline, CDR1 is MDHEN, CDR2 SYDVKM. V was cut by 6 bases and J by 5 bases, with 13 bases left in between. This CDR3 region has 13 residues. Primed by a sample-barcoded 5' primer and a J-beta primer mix, a second PCR proceeded for roughly 7 to 11 cycles. Each CDR3 protein is one row after TCRdb ran MiXCR on the 5' RACE reads. The data show about 1,500,000 distinct CDR3 sequences, with roughly 40% seen just once and roughly 7.9% held by the top ten. Around 10 milliliters of peripheral blood were drawn from each donor. The study's findings and limits: It was held that diversity estimates obtained from one million T cells represented underestimates. Roughly linear age-related decline in beta diversity appeared, significant by age around 38.

This sequence joins TRBV28 and TRBJ2-5; tentatively, D is TRBD1 or TRBD2 (5 bases each). The receptor comes from a woman in her late teens or twenties in good health. The material sequenced was blood. CDR3 nucleotide sequence: TGTGCCAGCAGACAATCAGGGACGGAGACCCAGTACTTC. Amino acids: CASRQSGTETQYF. The complete variable domain, with remaining parts taken from reference TRBV28 and TRBJ2-5, reads DVKVTQSSRYLVKRTGEKVFLECVQDMDHENMFWYRQDPGLGLRLIYFSYDVKMKEKGDIPEGYSVSREKKERFSLILESASTNQTSMYLCASRQSGTETQYFGPGTRLLVL.